Included here is one T cell receptor beta chain sequence, with context. What it binds is not known. The data were obtained in a study of T cell responses to AZD1222 COVID-19 vaccine. Sequenced by immunoSEQ multiplex PCR; TCRdb stores in-frame clones only, minus some. The repertoire has about 110,000 clones, over 75% of them found once; the top ten carry around 13%. The CDR3 is made up of 14 amino acids. Germline V gene lookup returns CDR1 LNHDA and CDR2 SQIVND (reference sequence). Trimming took off 3 bases at V and 8 bases at J, with 16 bases between the two ends. The study's findings and limits: Just five to seven people given AZD1222 tested seropositive at baseline. Clonal diversity was possibly underestimated; the donors were predominantly white British and more often female. Of spike-specific TCRs, nearly half reportedly target regions left unmutated in variants. Across the whole spike, CD4 TCRs peaked at regions 160-218 and 743-854.

The TCR comes from an adult in good health. This chain uses TRBV19 with TRBJ1-2, with no clear D. Source: peripheral blood, taken on day 0 of MenACWY control vaccination. CDR3 DNA sequence: TGTGCCAGTAGTATCCTTAACAGCGACGTGGGCTACACCTTC. Its protein product is CASSILNSDVGYTF.